This entry concerns a single TCR beta chain. What antigen it recognizes has not been identified. Nothing much larger sits one base from this clone, and base qualities are not available. This record belongs to a study of blood T cell repertoires in COVID-19 (TCRdb year 2020). Background for the entire study: The collaborator samples originated in the United States, Italy and Spain and spanned the acute and convalescent phases of COVID-19. The material from the prospective study consisted of cDNA or gDNA derived from T cells, B-cell-depleted T cells, or PBMCs. Subjects who had been exposed to COVID-19, were actively infected with it, or had recovered from it provided the deeply sampled blood TCRbeta repertoires that made up the dataset. The repertoires were released in a freely available public database meant as a resource for research on the immune response to SARS-CoV-2. Samples were obtained from the ongoing ImmuneRACE study (first 160 participants) and from 950 to 1,500 subjects provided by 6 global collaborators. Sample metadata almost always included a de-identified subject ID, COVID-19 status, age in years and sex. HLA class I and class II types, where available, came from metadata supplied by the sample provider rather than from assay-based typing.

TCRbeta CDR3 regions were amplified from genomic DNA using the immunoSEQ Assay, a bias-controlled multiplex PCR. On the authors' methods: The number of nucleated cells in each sample was estimated from the amplification of reference gene primers within the assay. Sequence reads were collapsed and filtered to measure the absolute abundance of every unique TCRbeta CDR3 rearrangement. Productive Simpson clonality was computed per sample as the square root of Simpson's diversity index over productive rearrangements. The immuneACCESS repertoire file appears here via TCRdb, limited to in-frame rearrangements. These files lack a portion of the clones; in checked studies, under half of the deficit traces to unresolved V genes, and the cause of the others is not known. V, J and clone size are those of that table, while D and trimming were read from the DNA. Present in this sample are around 200,000 clones, around 83% of which were seen just once. The ten most abundant clones make up 7% to 10% of the sample.

V is shortened by 2 bases, J by 0 bases, and the region joining them spans 10 bases. The cysteine opens and the phenylalanine closes a CDR3 of 16 amino acids. This entry keeps only the CDR3 DNA: 48 bases, framed from base 1. From a lookup of the germline V gene, CDR1 and CDR2 are MNHEY and SVGAGI. Collaborating institutions collected whole blood in K2EDTA tubes following their own protocols. For TCRbeta analysis, collaborators shipped samples as frozen whole blood, isolated PBMCs, or DNA extracted from either of those sample types. Findings and caveats that apply to the study as a whole: How much clinical and demographic metadata was included differed by source and by participant, and the metadata was provided uncurated.

The clonotype was recovered from a woman aged 45-65 years with acute or convalescent COVID-19. The chain is made from TRBV6-5 and TRBJ2-2, with the D gene too uncertain to name. The sequencing input was peripheral blood. CDR3 loop: CASSYRRSANTGELFF. Read as DNA, the sequence is TGTGCCAGCAGTTACCGCAGATCCGCGAACACCGGGGAGCTGTTTTTT.